A selection of T cell receptor beta chains follows, all from one sample in a study of T cell changes during pregnancy in multiple sclerosis. The protocol was immunoSEQ multiplex PCR, while the TCRdb copy is restricted to in-frame clones and leaves out a portion. Of some 30,000 clones in the sample, just over 90% were seen once. The specimen comprised CD8+ T cells from peripheral blood mononuclear cells, sampled in the second trimester of pregnancy. These receptors all come from a female donor with multiple sclerosis, enrolled in a pregnancy study. Each CDR3 is given with its conserved first and last residue. The order of the fields is J gene, V gene, D gene, clone size, CDR3 protein, CDR3 DNA. A D gene is named only where the DNA matches it firmly. Only part of the rows carry a size: once, few, many, or a class if the clone is expanded.

>TRBJ2-7|TRBV5-5|TRBD1|.
CASRFPGQSEQYF
TGTGCCAGCAGATTTCCGGGACAGAGCGAGCAGTACTTC
>TRBJ2-7|TRBV18|TRBD2|.
CASSPLGLAGGTYEQYF
TGTGCCAGCTCACCCCTGGGACTAGCGGGTGGAACCTACGAGCAGTACTTC
>TRBJ2-3|TRBV7-6|.|.
CASSLARGSADTQYF
TGTGCCAGCAGCTTAGCGAGGGGGAGTGCAGATACGCAGTATTTT
>TRBJ2-3|TRBV12-2|.|.
CASRLPQGTDTDTQYF
TGTGCAAGTCGCTTACCACAGGGGACAGACACAGATACGCAGTATTTT
>TRBJ1-1|TRBV28|.|.
CASSLGPPGIFTEAFF
TGTGCCAGCAGTTTAGGTCCCCCGGGTATATTCACTGAAGCTTTCTTT
>TRBJ1-2|TRBV5-6|.|.
CASSLMTDYGYTF
TGTGCCAGCAGCTTGATGACTGACTATGGCTACACCTTC
>TRBJ2-1|TRBV27|.|.
CASSFLGSYNEQFF
TGTGCCAGCAGTTTTTTAGGGAGCTACAATGAGCAGTTCTTC
>TRBJ1-2|TRBV29-1|.|.
CSSLSLGAGPHYGYTF
TGCAGCTCCCTTAGTTTGGGGGCCGGACCGCACTATGGCTACACCTTC
>TRBJ2-3|TRBV18|.|.
CASSPGNGRGADTQYF
TGTGCCAGCTCACCAGGGAACGGGAGAGGGGCAGATACGCAGTATTTT
>TRBJ2-4|TRBV5-6|TRBD2|.
CASSLGTSGSTSTKNIQYF
TGTGCCAGCAGCTTGGGGACTAGCGGGAGTACGTCGACCAAAAACATTCAGTACTTC
>TRBJ1-1|TRBV27|TRBD1|.
CASTPTGANTEAFF
TGTGCCAGCACCCCGACAGGGGCGAACACTGAAGCTTTCTTT
>TRBJ2-5|TRBV5-4|.|.
CASSLGREEETQYF
TGTGCCAGCAGCTTAGGTCGAGAGGAAGAGACCCAGTACTTC
>TRBJ2-1|TRBV7-9|TRBD2|.
CASSLMGGGKDNEQFF
TGTGCCAGCAGCTTAATGGGGGGAGGGAAAGACAATGAGCAGTTCTTC
>TRBJ2-1|TRBV6-1|TRBD2|.
CASSELGLAGLSSYNEQFF
TGTGCCAGCAGTGAACTGGGACTAGCGGGACTTAGCTCCTACAATGAGCAGTTCTTC
>TRBJ2-1|TRBV14|.|.
CASSQRADLARAYNEQFF
TGTGCCAGCAGCCAACGTGCGGATCTGGCCCGAGCTTACAATGAGCAGTTCTTC
>TRBJ1-1|TRBV25-1|.|.
CASSVNTEAFF
TGTGCCAGCAGTGTAAACACTGAAGCTTTCTTT
>TRBJ2-1|TRBV6-4|TRBD1|few
CASRPGQGFNEQFF
TGTGCCAGCAGACCGGGACAGGGGTTTAATGAGCAGTTCTTC